These T cell receptor beta chains were read from a single sample in a study of blood T cell repertoires in COVID-19. Clones were sequenced by immunoSEQ multiplex PCR, and TCRdb holds only the in-frame ones, with some missing. The table lists a few hundred thousand clones, 65% to 90% of them singletons. Sequenced: PBMCs or T cells enriched from blood (not recorded which). The receptors stem from a woman aged 40-49 years with acute COVID-19. Each CDR3 is given with its conserved first and last residue. The D gene is left open where the match is weak. Not all rows give a size; the values are once, few, many and, for expanded clones, a class.

D | size | J | V | DNA | CDR3
- | - | TRBJ2-3 | TRBV7-2 | TGTGCCAGCAGCCCAGGGGCCGGGCGGGGGGATACGCAGTATTTT | CASSPGAGRGDTQYF
- | - | TRBJ1-5 | TRBV28 | TGTGCCAGCAGGGTGGGAGGGGGGAATAACTATCAGCCCCAGCATTTT | CASRVGGGNNYQPQHF
TRBD1 | - | TRBJ2-7 | TRBV10-2 | TGCGCCAGCAGTGATGTCGGGACAGGGTTCCACGAGCAGTACTTC | CASSDVGTGFHEQYF
- | - | TRBJ1-5 | TRBV7-2 | TGTGCCAGCAGCTTTCGAGGCGGAGATGGCAATCAGCCCCAGCATTTT | CASSFRGGDGNQPQHF
TRBD1 | - | TRBJ1-4 | TRBV5-4 | TGTGCCAGCAGCTTGAGTGTCGGGACAGCAAATGAAAAACTGTTTTTT | CASSLSVGTANEKLFF
TRBD2 | - | TRBJ2-3 | TRBV7-3 | TGTGCCAGCAGATTACTAGCGGGAATAACCACAGATACGCAGTATTTT | CASRLLAGITTDTQYF
TRBD2 | - | TRBJ2-1 | TRBV4-2 | TGTGCCAGCAGCCAAGTTCTGCCCGGGACTAGCGGCGTGCAGTTCTTC | CASSQVLPGTSGVQFF
- | - | TRBJ1-1 | TRBV28 | TGTGCCAGCTCTGTGAACACTGAAGCTTTCTTT | CASSVNTEAFF
TRBD2 | few | TRBJ2-7 | TRBV6-1 | TGTGCCAGCAGGGAGGGACTAGCGGGAGCCAACGAGCAGTACTTC | CASREGLAGANEQYF
TRBD2 | - | TRBJ2-7 | TRBV9 | TGTGCCAGCAGCGTAGAAGGCGGGAGGGTCCTACACGAGCAGTACTTC | CASSVEGGRVLHEQYF
- | - | TRBJ1-2 | TRBV7-2 | TGTGCCAGCAGCTCCCAGGGGTCCGGTTCTGGCTACACCTTC | CASSSQGSGSGYTF
TRBD1 | few | TRBJ2-3 | TRBV6-2/TRBV6-3 | TGTGCCAGCAGTGCCGGGACAGCGGAGTCCGATACGCAGTATTTT | CASSAGTAESDTQYF
TRBD1 | few | TRBJ1-2 | TRBV27 | TGTGCCACCAGGGGGACAGGCGGTCGGGATGGCTACACCTTC | CATRGTGGRDGYTF
- | - | TRBJ2-3 | TRBV6-6 | TGTGCCAGCAGACCCAGCGGGTACGATACGCAGTATTTT | CASRPSGYDTQYF
TRBD2 | - | TRBJ2-4 | TRBV4-1 | TGCGCCAGCAGCCAAGGACTAGCGGGATTAGCCAAAAACATTCAGTACTTC | CASSQGLAGLAKNIQYF
- | - | TRBJ2-1 | TRBV12-3/TRBV12-4 | TGTGCCAGCAGAGGACCGGGGGATGAGCAGTTCTTC | CASRGPGDEQFF
TRBD1 | - | TRBJ1-1 | TRBV2 | TGTGCCAGCAGCCTCGTGGACAGGGTAACTGAAGCTTTCTTT | CASSLVDRVTEAFF
TRBD2 | - | TRBJ2-4 | TRBV5-1 | TGCGCCAGCAGCTGGGAGACACTTACTAGCGGCACTCTACTAGCCAAAAACATTCAGTACTTC | CASSWETLTSGTLLAKNIQYF
- | - | TRBJ1-3 | TRBV7-2 | TGTGCCAGCAGCTTAGCGCTAGGGGCTGGAAACACCATATATTTT | CASSLALGAGNTIYF
TRBD2 | - | TRBJ2-3 | TRBV4-3 | TGCGCCAGCAGCCAAGGTCGGGGGGGCGGAACAGATACGCAGTATTTT | CASSQGRGGGTDTQYF
- | - | TRBJ1-5 | TRBV4-2 | TGTGCCAGCAGCCTAGGGGATGCGGCGGCGAGCAATCAGCCCCAGCATTTT | CASSLGDAAASNQPQHF
TRBD2 | - | TRBJ2-5 | TRBV5-1 | TGCGCCAGCAGCCCCCAGATAGGACTAGGAGAGACCCAGTACTTC | CASSPQIGLGETQYF
TRBD1 | - | TRBJ1-4 | TRBV16 | TGTGCCAGCAGTCAATCGACAGGGGTTAATGAAAAACTGTTTTTT | CASSQSTGVNEKLFF
TRBD2 | - | TRBJ2-1 | TRBV7-6 | TGTGCCAGCAGCCATCGGGGAGGGGCTGGGAATGAGCAGTTCTTC | CASSHRGGAGNEQFF
- | - | TRBJ1-1 | TRBV7-2 | TGTGCCAGCAGCTTTTTCCCCCCCTCTGAAGCTTTCTTT | CASSFFPPSEAFF
TRBD1 | - | TRBJ1-2 | TRBV2 | TGTGCCAGCACTCCGGGACAGGGGGGCTATGGCTACACCTTC | CASTPGQGGYGYTF
- | - | TRBJ1-1 | TRBV3-1/TRBV3-2 | TGTGCCAGCAGCTTCCTCCGGGGGACTGAAGCTTTCTTT | CASSFLRGTEAFF
- | - | TRBJ2-7 | TRBV4-3 | TGCGCCAGCAGCCAAGGCCTCGGGAAAACCTACGAGCAGTACTTC | CASSQGLGKTYEQYF
TRBD1 | - | TRBJ1-1 | TRBV30 | TGTGCCTGGAGTGTAGGGACAGGGACTGAAGCTTTCTTT | CAWSVGTGTEAFF
- | - | TRBJ1-5 | TRBV7-8 | TGTGCCAGCAGCTCGAGCGGGTATAGCAATCAGCCCCAGCATTTT | CASSSSGYSNQPQHF
TRBD1 | - | TRBJ2-7 | TRBV5-1 | TGCGCCAGCAGTACCGGGACAGGGGACTTCCTACAGTACTTC | CASSTGTGDFLQYF
TRBD1 | once | TRBJ2-3 | TRBV5-4 | TGTGCCAGCAGCTTGGAGGCAGGGGGAGCAGATACGCAGTATTTT | CASSLEAGGADTQYF
- | - | TRBJ1-1 | TRBV28 | TGTGCCAGCAGGCCCGACAGGCGGAACACTGAAGCTTTCTTT | CASRPDRRNTEAFF
- | once | TRBJ1-2 | TRBV5-1 | TGCGCCAGCCGCCTGACACCCCGACCGGACTATGGCTACACCTTC | CASRLTPRPDYGYTF
- | - | TRBJ2-6 | TRBV18 | TGTGCCAGCACCGACTACTCTGGGGCCAACGTCCTGACTTTC | CASTDYSGANVLTF
TRBD1 | - | TRBJ2-2 | TRBV19 | TGTGCCAGTAGTTCCTTTACCCCGGGGACAGGTCGCACCGGGGAGCTGTTTTTT | CASSSFTPGTGRTGELFF
- | - | TRBJ1-2 | TRBV28 | TGTGCCAGCAGTTTTGGGGGGGGAACTACTAACTATGGCTACACCTTC | CASSFGGGTTNYGYTF
- | - | TRBJ2-6 | TRBV28 | TGTGCCAGCAGATCCAGGGTTTCACCTGGGGCCAACGTCCTGACTTTC | CASRSRVSPGANVLTF
TRBD1 | - | TRBJ2-2 | TRBV7-8 | TGTGCCAGCAGCTTAGGCGGGCAGGGGGCGAACACCGGGGAGCTGTTTTTT | CASSLGGQGANTGELFF
TRBD2 | - | TRBJ2-7 | TRBV4-1 | TGCGCCAGCAGCCTAGGGGAGCGGGGAGCCTACGAGCAGTACTTC | CASSLGERGAYEQYF
TRBD1 | few | TRBJ1-4 | TRBV7-9 | TGTGCCAGCAGCTTGCAGGGGGCTAGAGAAAAACTGTTTTTT | CASSLQGAREKLFF
- | - | TRBJ1-5 | TRBV3-1/TRBV3-2 | TGTGCCAGCAGCCAATCAGGGGGCAATCAGCCCCAGCATTTT | CASSQSGGNQPQHF
- | - | TRBJ1-1 | TRBV4-1 | TGCGCCAGCAGCCAAGTTGGGGGCGCGACTGAAGCTTTCTTT | CASSQVGGATEAFF
TRBD2 | - | TRBJ2-7 | TRBV5-1 | TGCGCCAGCAGGGAACTAGCGGAGAGCTCCTACGAGCAGTACTTC | CASRELAESSYEQYF
TRBD1 | - | TRBJ1-1 | TRBV18 | TGTGCCAGCCGGACAGGCCTCACTGAAGCTTTCTTT | CASRTGLTEAFF